The clone carrying this TCR beta chain was observed a handful of times. Together with a sample-barcoded 5' primer, a J-beta primer mix was included in a second PCR lasting about 6 to 11 cycles. MiXCR, run by TCRdb on the 5' RACE reads, gives a single entry per CDR3 protein. The top ten clones hold roughly 3.5% of a sample with about 800,000 distinct CDR3 sequences, 25% of them seen once. Germline assignment: CDR1 MDHEN and CDR2 SYDVKM. The CDR3 length is 15 residues. V was pared by 1 base and J by 9 bases, with 5 bases of the junction left unmatched. These data come from a study of blood T cells in healthy people across ages. The sample was also linked to a second study, of T cells of mothers and their children. As that report states: Slightly higher overlap, not significant, was seen in related mother-child pairs than in unrelated pairs.

This chain joins TRBV28 and TRBJ2-1, with 11 positions matching TRBD1. The sequence came from a boy aged 5-17 years in good health. Source material: blood. The chain's CDR3 is CASSLYGQGAGEQFF. In DNA form, the CDR3 reads TGTGCCAGCAGTTTATACGGACAGGGGGCCGGTGAGCAGTTCTTC.